These T cell receptor beta chains were read from a single sample in a study of blood T cells in healthy people across ages. TCRdb independently ran MiXCR on the 5' RACE reads; one entry per CDR3 protein. The repertoire holds around 750,000 distinct CDR3 sequences, with roughly 50% as singletons. The sample consisted of blood. Receptors were obtained from an older man in good health. The CDR3 runs from the conserved cysteine through the conserved F or W. Each record gives: clone size, J gene, D gene, V gene, CDR3 protein, CDR3 DNA. The D gene is left open where the match is weak. Clone size appears in some rows only: once, few, many, or a class for an expanded clone.

clone_size: .; j_call: TRBJ1-6; d_call: .; v_call: TRBV20-1; cdr3_aa: CSARIGVAPLHF; cdr3_nt: TGCAGTGCTAGAATTGGGGTTGCGCCCCTCCACTTT
clone_size: once; j_call: TRBJ2-7; d_call: .; v_call: TRBV7-2; cdr3_aa: CASSLVGLGHEQYF; cdr3_nt: TGTGCCAGCAGCTTAGTGGGGCTGGGACACGAGCAGTACTTC
clone_size: .; j_call: TRBJ2-4; d_call: TRBD1; v_call: TRBV7-8; cdr3_aa: CASSLVGGGLQYF; cdr3_nt: TGTGCCAGCAGCTTAGTAGGGGGCGGGCTTCAGTACTTC
clone_size: .; j_call: TRBJ2-3; d_call: .; v_call: TRBV7-2; cdr3_aa: CASSRQYTQYF; cdr3_nt: TGTGCCAGCAGTCGACAATATACGCAGTATTTT
clone_size: few; j_call: TRBJ1-1; d_call: TRBD1; v_call: TRBV20-1; cdr3_aa: CSAPRTGATEAFF; cdr3_nt: TGCAGTGCTCCTCGGACAGGGGCCACTGAAGCTTTCTTT
clone_size: .; j_call: TRBJ1-5; d_call: .; v_call: TRBV10-3; cdr3_aa: CAMDKVSNQPQHF; cdr3_nt: TGTGCCATGGACAAGGTCAGCAATCAGCCCCAGCATTTT
clone_size: .; j_call: TRBJ1-5; d_call: TRBD1; v_call: TRBV24-1; cdr3_aa: CATSDLDRARNQPQHF; cdr3_nt: TGTGCCACCAGTGATTTGGACAGGGCCCGGAATCAGCCCCAGCATTTT
clone_size: .; j_call: TRBJ2-1; d_call: TRBD2; v_call: TRBV20-1; cdr3_aa: CSAGLAGGDEQFF; cdr3_nt: TGCAGTGCGGGACTAGCGGGAGGTGATGAGCAGTTCTTC
clone_size: few; j_call: TRBJ2-5; d_call: .; v_call: TRBV5-1; cdr3_aa: CASSLVTSTSGEQYF; cdr3_nt: TGCGCCAGCAGCTTGGTAACTAGCACCTCGGGAGAGCAGTACTTC
clone_size: .; j_call: TRBJ2-5; d_call: .; v_call: TRBV20-1; cdr3_aa: CSARLGSSGEQYF; cdr3_nt: TGCAGTGCTAGACTCGGGAGTTCGGGGGAGCAGTACTTC
clone_size: .; j_call: TRBJ1-1; d_call: TRBD1; v_call: TRBV7-2; cdr3_aa: CASSSSQGGNTEAFF; cdr3_nt: TGTGCCAGCAGCAGCTCACAGGGGGGGAACACTGAAGCTTTCTTT
clone_size: .; j_call: TRBJ2-7; d_call: .; v_call: TRBV12-3/TRBV12-4; cdr3_aa: CASTTRKGVYEQYF; cdr3_nt: TGTGCCAGCACCACAAGAAAGGGGGTTTACGAGCAGTACTTC
clone_size: .; j_call: TRBJ2-7; d_call: TRBD1; v_call: TRBV7-2; cdr3_aa: CASSLQGAGYKQYF; cdr3_nt: TGTGCCAGCAGCCTTCAGGGGGCAGGATACAAGCAGTACTTC
clone_size: once; j_call: TRBJ1-5; d_call: .; v_call: TRBV6-1; cdr3_aa: CASRPTGFVNQPQHF; cdr3_nt: TGTGCCAGCAGACCCACAGGGTTCGTCAATCAGCCCCAGCATTTT
clone_size: few; j_call: TRBJ2-7; d_call: TRBD2; v_call: TRBV5-1; cdr3_aa: CASSSDGTSGYEQYF; cdr3_nt: TGCGCCAGCAGCTCTGACGGGACTAGCGGCTACGAGCAGTACTTC
clone_size: few; j_call: TRBJ2-4; d_call: .; v_call: TRBV9; cdr3_aa: CASSVKTSYF; cdr3_nt: TGTGCCAGCAGCGTAAAAACCTCGTACTTC
clone_size: .; j_call: TRBJ2-6; d_call: .; v_call: TRBV28; cdr3_aa: CASSSPSGSGANVLTF; cdr3_nt: TGTGCCAGCAGTTCCCCATCAGGGTCTGGGGCCAACGTCCTGACTTTC
clone_size: .; j_call: TRBJ2-5; d_call: .; v_call: TRBV29-1; cdr3_aa: CSVWSRDGRETQYF; cdr3_nt: TGCAGCGTGTGGTCCCGGGACGGTAGAGAGACCCAGTACTTC
clone_size: .; j_call: TRBJ2-7; d_call: TRBD1; v_call: TRBV6-6; cdr3_aa: CASSPFSGTGVNEQYF; cdr3_nt: TGTGCCAGCAGCCCCTTCTCCGGGACAGGGGTCAATGAGCAGTACTTC
clone_size: .; j_call: TRBJ2-2; d_call: TRBD1; v_call: TRBV29-1; cdr3_aa: CSADRGGTGELFF; cdr3_nt: TGCAGCGCCGACAGGGGCGGCACCGGGGAGCTGTTTTTT
clone_size: .; j_call: TRBJ2-5; d_call: .; v_call: TRBV28; cdr3_aa: CASSLTTPGETQYF; cdr3_nt: TGTGCCAGCAGTTTAACCACACCGGGGGAGACCCAGTACTTC
clone_size: few; j_call: TRBJ1-2; d_call: .; v_call: TRBV4-2; cdr3_aa: CASSPPGVGAGYTF; cdr3_nt: TGTGCCAGCAGCCCTCCCGGGGTCGGGGCTGGCTACACCTTC
clone_size: .; j_call: TRBJ2-7; d_call: .; v_call: TRBV7-6; cdr3_aa: CASSLRPSGHEQYF; cdr3_nt: TGTGCCAGCAGCTTAAGGCCAAGCGGCCACGAGCAGTACTTC
clone_size: .; j_call: TRBJ2-7; d_call: .; v_call: TRBV29-1; cdr3_aa: CSVENTQVGEQYF; cdr3_nt: TGCAGCGTTGAGAACACTCAGGTGGGCGAGCAGTACTTC
clone_size: .; j_call: TRBJ2-7; d_call: .; v_call: TRBV4-2; cdr3_aa: CASSQVRSGGSYEQYF; cdr3_nt: TGTGCCAGCAGCCAAGTTCGAAGCGGAGGCTCCTACGAGCAGTACTTC
clone_size: .; j_call: TRBJ2-1; d_call: .; v_call: TRBV2; cdr3_aa: CASMTDYNEQFF; cdr3_nt: TGTGCCAGCATGACAGACTACAATGAGCAGTTCTTC
clone_size: .; j_call: TRBJ2-4; d_call: TRBD2; v_call: TRBV4-1; cdr3_aa: CASSLLAGTIRFQYF; cdr3_nt: TGCGCCAGCAGCCTTCTGGCGGGGACTATACGTTTTCAGTACTTC
clone_size: .; j_call: TRBJ2-7; d_call: TRBD2; v_call: TRBV5-1; cdr3_aa: CASSLPLLAGVSEQYF; cdr3_nt: TGCGCCAGCAGCTTGCCCTTGCTAGCGGGAGTTTCCGAGCAGTACTTC
clone_size: .; j_call: TRBJ2-1; d_call: .; v_call: TRBV10-3; cdr3_aa: CASTVAVTYNEQFF; cdr3_nt: TGTGCCAGCACTGTTGCTGTGACCTACAATGAGCAGTTCTTC
clone_size: .; j_call: TRBJ1-1; d_call: .; v_call: TRBV12-3/TRBV12-4; cdr3_aa: CASQRFVTEAFF; cdr3_nt: TGTGCCAGCCAACGGTTTGTGACTGAAGCTTTCTTT
clone_size: few; j_call: TRBJ2-5; d_call: TRBD2; v_call: TRBV7-2; cdr3_aa: CASSRKAGDIETQYF; cdr3_nt: TGTGCCAGCAGCAGGAAAGCGGGAGATATAGAGACCCAGTACTTC
clone_size: .; j_call: TRBJ2-7; d_call: TRBD2; v_call: TRBV6-6; cdr3_aa: CASIPSSGTYNEQYF; cdr3_nt: TGTGCCAGCATCCCGAGTAGCGGGACGTACAATGAGCAGTACTTC
clone_size: .; j_call: TRBJ2-7; d_call: .; v_call: TRBV20-1; cdr3_aa: CSAMRGPRYEQYF; cdr3_nt: TGCAGTGCCATGAGAGGGCCTCGGTACGAGCAGTACTTC
clone_size: .; j_call: TRBJ2-2; d_call: .; v_call: TRBV6-2/TRBV6-3; cdr3_aa: CASSGAGGGAELFF; cdr3_nt: TGTGCCAGCAGTGGGGCAGGTGGAGGTGCGGAGCTGTTTTTT
clone_size: .; j_call: TRBJ2-7; d_call: .; v_call: TRBV6-2/TRBV6-3; cdr3_aa: CAAMGAGSYEQYF; cdr3_nt: TGTGCCGCCATGGGCGCGGGTTCCTACGAGCAGTACTTC
clone_size: .; j_call: TRBJ1-1; d_call: TRBD1; v_call: TRBV18; cdr3_aa: CASSPWGQRAFF; cdr3_nt: TGTGCCAGCTCCCCGTGGGGACAGCGAGCTTTCTTT
clone_size: few; j_call: TRBJ2-1; d_call: TRBD2; v_call: TRBV20-1; cdr3_aa: CSAPRGGTSGTYEQFF; cdr3_nt: TGCAGTGCCCCTAGGGGAGGGACTAGCGGGACCTATGAGCAGTTCTTC
clone_size: .; j_call: TRBJ2-7; d_call: .; v_call: TRBV4-1; cdr3_aa: CASSQDVLATYEQYF; cdr3_nt: TGCGCCAGCAGCCAAGACGTCCTAGCGACCTACGAGCAGTACTTC
clone_size: .; j_call: TRBJ1-3; d_call: .; v_call: TRBV7-2; cdr3_aa: CASSLAGLGGNTIYF; cdr3_nt: TGTGCCAGCAGCTTAGCTGGCCTAGGAGGAAACACCATATATTTT
clone_size: few; j_call: TRBJ2-7; d_call: .; v_call: TRBV5-5; cdr3_aa: CASSLVGRGVYEQYF; cdr3_nt: TGTGCCAGCAGCTTGGTTGGCAGGGGGGTCTACGAGCAGTACTTC
clone_size: once; j_call: TRBJ2-7; d_call: .; v_call: TRBV25-1; cdr3_aa: CASTKGGSYEQYF; cdr3_nt: TGTGCCAGCACGAAGGGGGGTTCCTACGAGCAGTACTTC
clone_size: .; j_call: TRBJ2-1; d_call: TRBD1; v_call: TRBV11-1; cdr3_aa: CASSRQGALTYNEQFF; cdr3_nt: TGTGCCAGCAGCCGACAGGGGGCGCTAACCTACAATGAGCAGTTCTTC
clone_size: .; j_call: TRBJ2-7; d_call: .; v_call: TRBV5-1; cdr3_aa: CASSPVQTYEQYF; cdr3_nt: TGCGCCAGCAGCCCAGTTCAGACCTACGAGCAGTACTTC
clone_size: .; j_call: TRBJ1-4; d_call: .; v_call: TRBV5-1; cdr3_aa: CASSLVGLPGGNEKLFF; cdr3_nt: TGCGCCAGCAGCTTGGTGGGCCTACCCGGTGGGAATGAAAAACTGTTTTTT
clone_size: .; j_call: TRBJ1-2; d_call: TRBD1; v_call: TRBV25-1; cdr3_aa: CASSGRDRGNYGCTF; cdr3_nt: TGTGCCAGCAGTGGAAGGGACAGAGGAAACTATGGCTGCACCTTC
clone_size: .; j_call: TRBJ1-1; d_call: .; v_call: TRBV19; cdr3_aa: CATSPGRNNPSTEAFF; cdr3_nt: TGTGCCACCTCACCTGGACGGAACAACCCGAGCACTGAAGCTTTCTTT
clone_size: .; j_call: TRBJ2-7; d_call: .; v_call: TRBV14; cdr3_aa: CASSHGFGTYEQYF; cdr3_nt: TGTGCCAGCAGCCACGGATTCGGAACCTACGAGCAGTACTTC
clone_size: .; j_call: TRBJ2-1; d_call: .; v_call: TRBV2; cdr3_aa: CASSEAGNEQFF; cdr3_nt: TGTGCCAGCAGTGAGGCAGGCAATGAGCAGTTCTTC
clone_size: .; j_call: TRBJ1-2; d_call: .; v_call: TRBV6-1; cdr3_aa: CASSQGNYGHTF; cdr3_nt: TGTGCCAGCAGCCAGGGAAACTATGGCCACACCTTC
clone_size: many; j_call: TRBJ2-7; d_call: TRBD2; v_call: TRBV10-3; cdr3_aa: CAIRGTSGSPVEQYF; cdr3_nt: TGTGCCATCAGGGGCACTAGCGGGAGCCCAGTCGAGCAGTACTTC
clone_size: .; j_call: TRBJ2-5; d_call: .; v_call: TRBV11-3; cdr3_aa: CASSTRTGREKTQYF; cdr3_nt: TGTGCCAGCAGCACACGGACAGGGAGGGAGAAGACCCAGTACTTC